The rows below give T cell receptor beta chains drawn from one sample of a study of shared clonotypes between healthy human individuals. Method: immunoSEQ multiplex PCR; TCRdb's copy keeps in-frame clones and lacks some. Among roughly 1,800,000 clones listed, roughly 94% were seen once. Input material: naive CD8+ T cells sorted from blood. These receptors were obtained from a young man in good health. Each CDR3 is given with its conserved first and last residue. The D gene is left open where the match is weak. Rows give clone size only sometimes, using once, few, many, or a class for an expanded clone.

cdr3_nt,cdr3_aa,v_call,clone_size,j_call,d_call
TGTGCCAGCAGCTGGGACGACTCCTACGAGCAGTACTTC,CASSWDDSYEQYF,TRBV5-4,NA,TRBJ2-7,NA
TGTGCCAGCAGTTTATTTAAGAACCTTGAAGCTTTCTTT,CASSLFKNLEAFF,TRBV27,NA,TRBJ1-1,NA
TGCGCCAGCAGCCAAAACCCCCCCAGGGGTCCAACCTACGAGCAGTACTTC,CASSQNPPRGPTYEQYF,TRBV4-1,NA,TRBJ2-7,NA
TGCGCCAGCAGCTCCGACCGGCCGGGACCAAGCTTCTATGAGCAGTTCTTC,CASSSDRPGPSFYEQFF,TRBV5-1,NA,TRBJ2-1,NA
TGTGCCAGCAGTTTCAGAGGGGGGAACACTGAAGCTTTCTTT,CASSFRGGNTEAFF,TRBV28,NA,TRBJ1-1,NA
TGTGCCAGCAGTCCCTGGGGGGGAAGCAATCAGCCCCAGCATTTT,CASSPWGGSNQPQHF,TRBV27,NA,TRBJ1-5,NA
TGTGCCAGCAGCGTAGACGTGGGAGGTTCCTACAATGAGCAGTTCTTC,CASSVDVGGSYNEQFF,TRBV9,NA,TRBJ2-1,NA
TGTGCCAGCAGCTTAGGGGCGGGATCAGAGTACAATGAGCAGTTCTTC,CASSLGAGSEYNEQFF,TRBV9,NA,TRBJ2-1,NA
TGTGCCAGCAGCTTACAACTCGCAGGCTCCTACAATGAGCAGTTCTTC,CASSLQLAGSYNEQFF,TRBV7-9,NA,TRBJ2-1,NA
TGTGCCAGCAGCCACCGGACTAGCGGAAACTACGAGCAGTACTTC,CASSHRTSGNYEQYF,TRBV13,NA,TRBJ2-7,TRBD2
TGTGCCAGCAGCTTAGATGGTCAGATCTATGGCTACACCTTC,CASSLDGQIYGYTF,TRBV7-6,NA,TRBJ1-2,NA
TGCGCCAGCAGCCAAGAGCGGGTAGTGTATTCACCCCTCCACTTT,CASSQERVVYSPLHF,TRBV4-1,NA,TRBJ1-6,NA
TGTGCCAGCGTATACGGGAGGATGTCCTACGAGCAGTACTTC,CASVYGRMSYEQYF,TRBV6-1,NA,TRBJ2-7,TRBD2
TGTGCCAGCAGTGAAGCGCCCTTGGAGGGAACCTACGAGCAGTACTTC,CASSEAPLEGTYEQYF,TRBV6-1,NA,TRBJ2-7,NA
TGCAGCCCGGGAGGAGGGGTGTTCGCTTTCTTT,CSPGGGVFAFF,TRBV29-1,NA,TRBJ1-1,NA
TGTGCCAGCAGCTGGGACCGCGCCAATGAGCAGTTCTTC,CASSWDRANEQFF,TRBV5-4,once,TRBJ2-1,NA
TGTGCCAGCAGCCCGACAGGTACTCCTGGCTACACCTTC,CASSPTGTPGYTF,TRBV7-9,NA,TRBJ1-2,NA
TGTGCCAGCAGTGAGACGTTCCAGGGACTCTATGGCTACACCTTC,CASSETFQGLYGYTF,TRBV6-1,NA,TRBJ1-2,NA
TGTGCCTGGAGTCTGGCGGGGGGCTACACTGAAGCTTTCTTT,CAWSLAGGYTEAFF,TRBV30,NA,TRBJ1-1,NA
TGTGCCAGCAGCCCCGGGAGATCCTACGAGCAGTACTTC,CASSPGRSYEQYF,TRBV11-2,NA,TRBJ2-7,NA
TGTGCCAGCAGTTTAATCGGTGGGACAGGGACGCGGGAGCAGTACTTC,CASSLIGGTGTREQYF,TRBV27,NA,TRBJ2-7,TRBD1
TGTGCCAGCAGTTTATTCACCCCGGGGGCAGTTCAAGAGACCCAGTACTTC,CASSLFTPGAVQETQYF,TRBV28,NA,TRBJ2-5,NA
TGTGCAAGTCGCTTAGAGGGGACAGAACTTACCTACGAGCAGTACTTC,CASRLEGTELTYEQYF,TRBV12-2,once,TRBJ2-7,NA
TGTGCCAGCAGCTTAGCCTGGAATCAAGAGACCCAGTACTTC,CASSLAWNQETQYF,TRBV11-2,NA,TRBJ2-5,NA
TGTGCCAGCAGCTTGGGATACGGTGAAAAACTGTTTTTT,CASSLGYGEKLFF,TRBV4-2,NA,TRBJ1-4,NA
TGTGCCAGCAGCTTGGGGTTGAATGAGCAGTTCTTC,CASSLGLNEQFF,TRBV5-5,NA,TRBJ2-1,NA
TGTGCCAGCAGCCAGGGAATACCCTACGAGCAGTACTTC,CASSQGIPYEQYF,TRBV6-5,NA,TRBJ2-7,NA
TGCGCCAGCAGCATCGATCCCGGGACTAGTGGTGAGCAGTTCTTC,CASSIDPGTSGEQFF,TRBV4-3,NA,TRBJ2-1,TRBD2
TGTGCCAGCAGCTTGGGTAACGTCTGGGATTTT,CASSLGNVWDF,TRBV5-6,NA,TRBJ1-4,NA
TGTGCCAGCAGTTCGATACTAGCGGGAGGCCCAGATACGCAGTATTTT,CASSSILAGGPDTQYF,TRBV27,NA,TRBJ2-3,TRBD2
TGTGCCAGCTGGCTAGCGGGGGACAATGAGCAGTTCTTC,CASWLAGDNEQFF,TRBV5-4,NA,TRBJ2-1,TRBD2
TGTGCCAGCAGCCAAAGAGTGCCAGACAAGACAGGGGGCGCGGTTTTCTACGAGCAGTACTTC,CASSQRVPDKTGGAVFYEQYF,TRBV13,NA,TRBJ2-7,TRBD1
TGTGCCAGCAGTGAAGGTCGAGGACTACTAAAGCAGTATTTT,CASSEGRGLLKQYF,TRBV2,NA,TRBJ2-3,NA
TGCGCCAGCAGCTTTCTAGCGGGAGTGAACAATGAGCAGTTCTTC,CASSFLAGVNNEQFF,TRBV5-1,NA,TRBJ2-1,TRBD2
TGTGCCAGCAGCCTCTCCCCAGGGACAGGGTCCTACGAGCAGTACTTC,CASSLSPGTGSYEQYF,TRBV27,NA,TRBJ2-7,TRBD1
TGCGCCAGCAGCCAGGACAGGGTCGGCAACGAGCAGTACTTC,CASSQDRVGNEQYF,TRBV4-3,NA,TRBJ2-7,TRBD1
TGTGCCTCAGGGTTCAGCAATCAGCCCCAGCATTTT,CASGFSNQPQHF,TRBV7-2,few,TRBJ1-5,NA
TGTGCCAGCAACCCCTTCACTACGAGCGGGAGCTACGAGCAGTACTTC,CASNPFTTSGSYEQYF,TRBV2,NA,TRBJ2-7,TRBD2
TGCGCCAGCAGCCAAGAGAACCGGGGCCCCTACTACGAGCAGTACTTC,CASSQENRGPYYEQYF,TRBV4-1,NA,TRBJ2-7,NA
TGCGCCAGCAGCTTGGATTCAGGGTCTGGCTATGGCTACACCTTC,CASSLDSGSGYGYTF,TRBV5-1,NA,TRBJ1-2,NA
TGCGCCAGCAGCTTGGACATGGGAGCAGATACGCAGTATTTT,CASSLDMGADTQYF,TRBV5-1,NA,TRBJ2-3,NA
TGTGCCAGCAGTTACTCGGGGAACTCACCCCTCCACTTT,CASSYSGNSPLHF,TRBV6-5,NA,TRBJ1-6,NA
TGCGCCAGCAGCCAAGGGCAGGCGAACACTGAAGCTTTCTTT,CASSQGQANTEAFF,TRBV4-1,few,TRBJ1-1,NA
TGCGCCAGCAGCCTCTCCACTAGCGTCAGCTCCTACGAGCAGTACTTC,CASSLSTSVSSYEQYF,TRBV4-1,NA,TRBJ2-7,TRBD2
TGTGCCAGCACTAACAGGGAAGGGGAATCACCCCTCCACTTT,CASTNREGESPLHF,TRBV6-6,few,TRBJ1-6,NA
TGTGCCAGCAGTCCTACCCTGGGGCCTTTAGGGCAGTACTTC,CASSPTLGPLGQYF,TRBV28,once,TRBJ2-7,NA
TGCGCCAGCAGCTGGGACGGGACCTACGAGCAGTACTTC,CASSWDGTYEQYF,TRBV5-1,once,TRBJ2-7,NA
TGTGCCAGCAGCTTGAGAGACTCCTACGAGCAGTACTTC,CASSLRDSYEQYF,TRBV5-4,NA,TRBJ2-7,NA
TGCGCCAGCAGCTTGGCACCCGCCTACGAGCAGTACTTC,CASSLAPAYEQYF,TRBV5-1,NA,TRBJ2-7,NA
TGTGCCACCAGCAGAGCCCCTCCGGAGGACAGCGCAGATCAGCCCCAGCATTTT,CATSRAPPEDSADQPQHF,TRBV15,NA,TRBJ1-5,NA
TGTGCCAGCAGCTTTTGGGGGGCTAAACCGGGCAATGAGCAGTTCTTC,CASSFWGAKPGNEQFF,TRBV5-6,NA,TRBJ2-1,NA
TGTGCCTGGAGTGTCCGGGGGGACAATCAGCCCCAGCATTTT,CAWSVRGDNQPQHF,TRBV30,NA,TRBJ1-5,NA
TGTGCCAGCAGCGGCATGACAGGCCAAGAGACCCAGTACTTC,CASSGMTGQETQYF,TRBV11-2,NA,TRBJ2-5,NA
TGTGCCTGGAGTTGGGGCGGCGGGATAGATACGCAGTATTTT,CAWSWGGGIDTQYF,TRBV30,NA,TRBJ2-3,NA
TGTGCCAGTGGCCACGGGACAATTTTCAATGAGCAGTTCTTC,CASGHGTIFNEQFF,TRBV19,NA,TRBJ2-1,NA
TGCAGCGTTGTCGTATACACTGAAGCTTTCTTT,CSVVVYTEAFF,TRBV29-1,NA,TRBJ1-1,NA
TGTGCCAGCAGTTTAACAGGTACGAACACTGAAGCTTTCTTT,CASSLTGTNTEAFF,TRBV27,NA,TRBJ1-1,NA
TGTGCCATCGGGGACAGCTACGAGCAGTACTTC,CAIGDSYEQYF,TRBV10-3,NA,TRBJ2-7,TRBD1
TGCGCCAGCAGCTTGTCGCACCCCTCCTACAATGAGCAGTTCTTC,CASSLSHPSYNEQFF,TRBV5-1,NA,TRBJ2-1,NA
TGTGCCAGCAGTTTAATGCGGGACCCGGATACGCAGTATTTT,CASSLMRDPDTQYF,TRBV28,NA,TRBJ2-3,NA